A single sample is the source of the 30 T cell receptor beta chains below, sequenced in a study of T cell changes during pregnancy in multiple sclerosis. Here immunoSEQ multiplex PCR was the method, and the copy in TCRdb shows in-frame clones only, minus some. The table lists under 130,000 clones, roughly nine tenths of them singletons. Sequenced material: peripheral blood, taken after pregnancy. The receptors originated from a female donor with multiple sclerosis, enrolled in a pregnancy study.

The CDR3 DNA is TGTGCCAGCAGCGTTGGTAGCGGGGGTTACAATGAGCAGTTCTTC. The encoded protein is CASSVGSGGYNEQFF. The chain has TRBV9 and TRBJ2-1; 9 positions match TRBD2. Germline V gene sequence: CDR1 SGDLS, CDR2 YYNGEE. With V trimmed by 2 bases and J by 4 bases, 4 bases remained unmatched. The length of the CDR3 is 15 residues.

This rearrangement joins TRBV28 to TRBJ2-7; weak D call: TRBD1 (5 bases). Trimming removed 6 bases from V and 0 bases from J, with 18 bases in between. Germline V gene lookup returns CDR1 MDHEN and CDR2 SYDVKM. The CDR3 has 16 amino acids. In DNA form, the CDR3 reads TGTGCCAGCAGCCCCACAGGTTTTGCGAGCTCCTACGAGCAGTACTTC. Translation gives CASSPTGFASSYEQYF.

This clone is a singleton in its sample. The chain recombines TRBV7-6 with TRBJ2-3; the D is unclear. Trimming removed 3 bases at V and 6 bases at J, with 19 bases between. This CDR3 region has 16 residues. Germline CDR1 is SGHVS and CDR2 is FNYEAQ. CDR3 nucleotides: TGTGCCAGCAGCTTCCGGGTTGAGACCAGCCCCGATACGCAGTATTTT. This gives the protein CASSFRVETSPDTQYF.

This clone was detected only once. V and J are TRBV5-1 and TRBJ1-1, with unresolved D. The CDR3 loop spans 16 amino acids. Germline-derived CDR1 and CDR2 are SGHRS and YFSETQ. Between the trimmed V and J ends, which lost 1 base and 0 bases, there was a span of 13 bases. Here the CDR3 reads CASSLLAGDVNTEAFF. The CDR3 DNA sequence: TGCGCCAGCAGCTTGTTGGCCGGGGATGTGAACACTGAAGCTTTCTTT. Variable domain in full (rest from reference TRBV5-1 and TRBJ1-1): KAGVTQTPRYLIKTRGQQVTLSCSPISGHRSVSWYQQTPGQGLQFLFEYFSETQRNKGNFPGRFSGRQFSNSRSEMNVSTLELGDSALYLCASSLLAGDVNTEAFFGQGTRLTVV.

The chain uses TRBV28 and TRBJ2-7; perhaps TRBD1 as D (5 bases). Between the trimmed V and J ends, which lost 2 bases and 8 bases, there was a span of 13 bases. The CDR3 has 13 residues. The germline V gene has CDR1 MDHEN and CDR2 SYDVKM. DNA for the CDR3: TGTGCCAGCAGTTTACCAGGGCAGGGCCAGCAGTACTTC. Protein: CASSLPGQGQQYF.

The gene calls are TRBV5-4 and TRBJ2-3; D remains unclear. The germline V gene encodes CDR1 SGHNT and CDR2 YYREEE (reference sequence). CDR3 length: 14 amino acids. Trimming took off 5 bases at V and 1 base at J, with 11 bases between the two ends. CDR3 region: CASRMGLGTDTQYF. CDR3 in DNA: TGTGCCAGCAGAATGGGCCTTGGCACAGATACGCAGTATTTT.

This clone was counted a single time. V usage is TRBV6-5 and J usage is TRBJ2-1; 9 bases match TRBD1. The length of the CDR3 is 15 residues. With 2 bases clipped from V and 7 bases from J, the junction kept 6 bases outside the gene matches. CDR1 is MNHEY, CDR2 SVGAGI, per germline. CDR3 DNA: TGTGCCAGCAGTTACGGGACAGGGAGGTTAAATGAGCAGTTCTTC. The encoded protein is CASSYGTGRLNEQFF.

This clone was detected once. The CDR3 DNA follows: TGTGCCAGCAGCTCTACAGTGAGAAGTGGAGATACGCAGTATTTT. This translates into CASSSTVRSGDTQYF. This chain links TRBV7-3 with TRBJ2-3; D gene ambiguous. Germline V gives CDR1 SGHTA, CDR2 FQGTGA. This CDR3 has 15 amino acids. V was trimmed by 4 bases and J by 5 bases, leaving 16 bases between them.

The CDR3 loop reads CAISESGGKTGELFF. In DNA form, the CDR3 reads TGTGCCATCAGTGAGTCCGGCGGGAAAACCGGGGAGCTGTTTTTT. The chain is built from TRBV10-3 and TRBJ2-2, with a weak D call TRBD2 (6 bases). CDR3 size: 15 residues. Trimming removed 0 bases at V and 5 bases at J, with 10 bases between. The V gene's germline CDR1 is ENHRY and CDR2 SYGVKD.

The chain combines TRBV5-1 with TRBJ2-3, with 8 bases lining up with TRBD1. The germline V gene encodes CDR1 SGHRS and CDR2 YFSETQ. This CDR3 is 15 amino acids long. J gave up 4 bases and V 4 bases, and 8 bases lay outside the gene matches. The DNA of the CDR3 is TGCGCCAGCAGCCCCCGGACAGGGTCGGCAGATACGCAGTATTTT. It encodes CASSPRTGSADTQYF.

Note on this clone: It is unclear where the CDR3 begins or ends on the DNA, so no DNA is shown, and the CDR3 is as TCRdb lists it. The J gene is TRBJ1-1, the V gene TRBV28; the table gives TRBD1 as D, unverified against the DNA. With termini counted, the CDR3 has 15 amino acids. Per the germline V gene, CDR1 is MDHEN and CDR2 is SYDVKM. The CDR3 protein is CASSSSSQVSTEAFF.

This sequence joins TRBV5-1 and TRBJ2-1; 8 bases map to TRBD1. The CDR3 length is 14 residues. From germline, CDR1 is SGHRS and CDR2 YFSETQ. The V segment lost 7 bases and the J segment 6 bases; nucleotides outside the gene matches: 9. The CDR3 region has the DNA TGCGCCAGCTCCGAACAGGGGGTCCTCAATGAGCAGTTCTTC. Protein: CASSEQGVLNEQFF.

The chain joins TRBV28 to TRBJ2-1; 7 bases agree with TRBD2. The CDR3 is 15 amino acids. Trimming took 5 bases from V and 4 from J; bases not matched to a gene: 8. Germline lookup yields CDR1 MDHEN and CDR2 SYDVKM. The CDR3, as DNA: TGTGCCAGCAGTCCCGGGACTATTTCATACAATGAGCAGTTCTTC. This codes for CASSPGTISYNEQFF.

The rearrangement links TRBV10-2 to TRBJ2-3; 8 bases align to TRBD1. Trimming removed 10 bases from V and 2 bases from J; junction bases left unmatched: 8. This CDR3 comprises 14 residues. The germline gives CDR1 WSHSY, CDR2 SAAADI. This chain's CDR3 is CAIRRQGPTDTQYF. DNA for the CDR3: TGCGCCATCCGAAGACAGGGGCCCACAGATACGCAGTATTTT.

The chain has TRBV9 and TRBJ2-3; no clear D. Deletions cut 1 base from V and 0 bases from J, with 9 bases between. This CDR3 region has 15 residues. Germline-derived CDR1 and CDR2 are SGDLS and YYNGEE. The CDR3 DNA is TGTGCCAGCAGCGTATCAGTCCCTAGCACAGATACGCAGTATTTT. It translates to CASSVSVPSTDTQYF.

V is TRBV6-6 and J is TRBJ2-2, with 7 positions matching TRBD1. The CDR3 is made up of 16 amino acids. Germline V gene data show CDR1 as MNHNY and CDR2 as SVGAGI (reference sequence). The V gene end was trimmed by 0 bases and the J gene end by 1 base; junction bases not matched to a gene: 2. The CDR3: CASSYSDRRNTGELFF. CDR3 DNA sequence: TGTGCCAGCAGTTACTCGGACAGGAGGAACACCGGGGAGCTGTTTTTT.

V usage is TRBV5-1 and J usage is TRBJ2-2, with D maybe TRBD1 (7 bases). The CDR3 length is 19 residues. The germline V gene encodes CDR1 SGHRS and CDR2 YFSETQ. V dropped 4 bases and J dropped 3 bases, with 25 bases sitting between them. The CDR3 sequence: CASSPIPRAGGSDTGELFF. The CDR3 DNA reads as TGCGCCAGCAGCCCAATCCCCCGGGCAGGGGGGAGCGACACCGGGGAGCTGTTTTTT. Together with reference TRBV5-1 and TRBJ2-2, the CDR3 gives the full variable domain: KAGVTQTPRYLIKTRGQQVTLSCSPISGHRSVSWYQQTPGQGLQFLFEYFSETQRNKGNFPGRFSGRQFSNSRSEMNVSTLELGDSALYLCASSPIPRAGGSDTGELFFGEGSRLTVL.

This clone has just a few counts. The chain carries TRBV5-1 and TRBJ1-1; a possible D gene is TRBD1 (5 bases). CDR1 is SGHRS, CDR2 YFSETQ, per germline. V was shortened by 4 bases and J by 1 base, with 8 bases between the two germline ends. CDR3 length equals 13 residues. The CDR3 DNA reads TGCGCCAGCAGCCCAGGACAGAACACTGAAGCTTTCTTT. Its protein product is CASSPGQNTEAFF. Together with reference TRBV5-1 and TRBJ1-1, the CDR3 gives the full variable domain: KAGVTQTPRYLIKTRGQQVTLSCSPISGHRSVSWYQQTPGQGLQFLFEYFSETQRNKGNFPGRFSGRQFSNSRSEMNVSTLELGDSALYLCASSPGQNTEAFFGQGTRLTVV.

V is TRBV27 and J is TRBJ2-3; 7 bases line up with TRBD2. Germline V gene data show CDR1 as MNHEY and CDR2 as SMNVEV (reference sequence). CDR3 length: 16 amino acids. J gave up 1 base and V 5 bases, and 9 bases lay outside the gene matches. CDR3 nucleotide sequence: TGTGCCAGCAGTGCCCGACTAGCAAGGGGCACAGATACGCAGTATTTT. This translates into CASSARLARGTDTQYF.

The CDR3 protein is CASTLGQVNQPQHF. The CDR3 DNA reads TGTGCCAGCACCTTAGGACAGGTAAATCAGCCCCAGCATTTT. The chain is built from TRBV28 and TRBJ1-5; 7 bases fit TRBD1. The CDR3 has 14 residues. Germline lookup yields CDR1 MDHEN and CDR2 SYDVKM. Trimming at V came to 7 bases and at J to 4 bases, leaving 7 bases not matched to a gene.

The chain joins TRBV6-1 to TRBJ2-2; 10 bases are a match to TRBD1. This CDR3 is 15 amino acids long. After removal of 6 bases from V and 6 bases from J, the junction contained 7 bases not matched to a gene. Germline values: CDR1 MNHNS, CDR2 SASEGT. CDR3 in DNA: TGTGCCAGCAGGGCACCGGGACAGGGGTCCGGGGAGCTGTTTTTT. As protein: CASRAPGQGSGELFF.

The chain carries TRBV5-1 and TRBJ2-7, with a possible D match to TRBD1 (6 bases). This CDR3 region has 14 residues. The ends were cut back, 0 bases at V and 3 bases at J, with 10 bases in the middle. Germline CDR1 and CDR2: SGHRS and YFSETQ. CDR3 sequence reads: CASSLGQENYEQYF. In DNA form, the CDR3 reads TGCGCCAGCAGCTTGGGACAGGAAAACTACGAGCAGTACTTC. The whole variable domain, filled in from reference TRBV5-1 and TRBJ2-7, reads KAGVTQTPRYLIKTRGQQVTLSCSPISGHRSVSWYQQTPGQGLQFLFEYFSETQRNKGNFPGRFSGRQFSNSRSEMNVSTLELGDSALYLCASSLGQENYEQYFGPGTRLTVT.

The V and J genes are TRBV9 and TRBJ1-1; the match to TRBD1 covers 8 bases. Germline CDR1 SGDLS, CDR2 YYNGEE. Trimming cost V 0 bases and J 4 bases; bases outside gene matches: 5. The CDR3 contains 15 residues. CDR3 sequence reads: CASSVGTGPTTEAFF. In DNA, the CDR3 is TGTGCCAGCAGCGTAGGGACAGGGCCGACCACTGAAGCTTTCTTT. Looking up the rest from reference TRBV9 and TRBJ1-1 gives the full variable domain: DSGVTQTPKHLITATGQRVTLRCSPRSGDLSVYWYQQSLDQGLQFLIQYYNGEERAKGNILERFSAQQFPDLHSELNLSSLELGDSALYFCASSVGTGPTTEAFFGQGTRLTVV.

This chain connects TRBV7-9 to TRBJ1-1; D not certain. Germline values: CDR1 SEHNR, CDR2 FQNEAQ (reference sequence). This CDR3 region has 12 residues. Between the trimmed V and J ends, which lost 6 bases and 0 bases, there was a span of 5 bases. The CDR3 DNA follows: TGTGCCAGCAGATATGTGAACACTGAAGCTTTCTTT. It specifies CASRYVNTEAFF.

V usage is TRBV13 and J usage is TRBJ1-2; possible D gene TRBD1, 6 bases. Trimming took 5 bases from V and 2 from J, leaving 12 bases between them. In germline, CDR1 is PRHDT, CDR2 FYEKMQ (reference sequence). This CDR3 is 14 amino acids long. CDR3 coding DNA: TGTGCCAGCAGCACGATCAGGGGAAACTATGGCTACACCTTC. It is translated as CASSTIRGNYGYTF.

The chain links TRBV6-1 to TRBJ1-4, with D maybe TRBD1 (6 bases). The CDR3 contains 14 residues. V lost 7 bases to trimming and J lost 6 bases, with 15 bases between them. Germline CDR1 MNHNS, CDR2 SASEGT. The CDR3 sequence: CASTLHRADEKLFF. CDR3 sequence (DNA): TGTGCCAGCACCCTTCACAGGGCAGATGAAAAACTGTTTTTT.

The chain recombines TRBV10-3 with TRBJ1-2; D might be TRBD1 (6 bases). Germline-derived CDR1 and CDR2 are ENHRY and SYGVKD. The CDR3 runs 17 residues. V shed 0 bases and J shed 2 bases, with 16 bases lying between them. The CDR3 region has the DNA TGTGCCATCAGTGAGTCGATTGTTAGGACAGACAACTATGGCTACACCTTC. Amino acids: CAISESIVRTDNYGYTF.

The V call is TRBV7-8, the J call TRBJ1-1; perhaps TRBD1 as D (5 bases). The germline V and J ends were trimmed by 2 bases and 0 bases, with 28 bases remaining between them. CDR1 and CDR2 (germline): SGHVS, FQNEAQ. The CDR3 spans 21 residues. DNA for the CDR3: TGTGCCAGCAGCTTACCGGGCAGGGTAACTCTACCCGGAGTCCTGAACACTGAAGCTTTCTTT. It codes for CASSLPGRVTLPGVLNTEAFF.

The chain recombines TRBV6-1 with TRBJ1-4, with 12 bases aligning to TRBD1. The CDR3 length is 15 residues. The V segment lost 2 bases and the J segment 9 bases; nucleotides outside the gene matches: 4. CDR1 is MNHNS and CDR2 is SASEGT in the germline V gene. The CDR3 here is CASSEIRDRGQKLFF. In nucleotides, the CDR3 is TGTGCCAGCAGTGAAATCCGGGACAGGGGGCAAAAACTGTTTTTT.

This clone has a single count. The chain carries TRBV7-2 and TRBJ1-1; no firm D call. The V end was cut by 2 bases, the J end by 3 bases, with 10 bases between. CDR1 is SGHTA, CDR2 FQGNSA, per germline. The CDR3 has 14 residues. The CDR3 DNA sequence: TGTGCCAGCAGCTTATCGGTCTTCGACACTGAAGCTTTCTTT. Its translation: CASSLSVFDTEAFF.